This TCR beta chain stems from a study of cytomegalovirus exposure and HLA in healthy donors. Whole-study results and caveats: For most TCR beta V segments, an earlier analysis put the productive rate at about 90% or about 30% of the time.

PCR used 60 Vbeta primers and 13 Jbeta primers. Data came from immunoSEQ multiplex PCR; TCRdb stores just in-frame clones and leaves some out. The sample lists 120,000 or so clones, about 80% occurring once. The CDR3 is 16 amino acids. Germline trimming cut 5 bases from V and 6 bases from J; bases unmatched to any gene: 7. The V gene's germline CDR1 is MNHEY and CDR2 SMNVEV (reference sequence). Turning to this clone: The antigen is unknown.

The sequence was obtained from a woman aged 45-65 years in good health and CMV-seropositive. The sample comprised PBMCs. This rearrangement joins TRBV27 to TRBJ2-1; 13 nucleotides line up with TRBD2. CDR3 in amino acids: CASSPLTSGGINEQFF. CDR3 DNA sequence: TGTGCCAGCAGTCCCCTGACTAGCGGGGGGATCAATGAGCAGTTCTTC.